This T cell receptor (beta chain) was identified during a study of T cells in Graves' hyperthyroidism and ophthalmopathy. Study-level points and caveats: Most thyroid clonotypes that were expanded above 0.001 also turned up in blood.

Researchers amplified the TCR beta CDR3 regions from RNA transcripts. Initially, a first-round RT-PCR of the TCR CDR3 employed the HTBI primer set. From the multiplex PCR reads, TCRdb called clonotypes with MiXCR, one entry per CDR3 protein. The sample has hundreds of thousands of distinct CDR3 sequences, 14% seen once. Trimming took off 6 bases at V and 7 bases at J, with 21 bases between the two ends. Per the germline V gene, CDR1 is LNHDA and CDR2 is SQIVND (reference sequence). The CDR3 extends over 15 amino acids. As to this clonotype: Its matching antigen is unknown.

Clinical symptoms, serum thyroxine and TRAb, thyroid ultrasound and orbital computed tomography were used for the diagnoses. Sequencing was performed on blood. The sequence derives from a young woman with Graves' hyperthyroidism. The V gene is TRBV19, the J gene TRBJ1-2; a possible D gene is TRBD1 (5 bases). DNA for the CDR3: TGTGCCAGTAGCACTGGGGGGAGGGTAGGAGGTGGCTACACCTTC. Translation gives CASSTGGRVGGGYTF.